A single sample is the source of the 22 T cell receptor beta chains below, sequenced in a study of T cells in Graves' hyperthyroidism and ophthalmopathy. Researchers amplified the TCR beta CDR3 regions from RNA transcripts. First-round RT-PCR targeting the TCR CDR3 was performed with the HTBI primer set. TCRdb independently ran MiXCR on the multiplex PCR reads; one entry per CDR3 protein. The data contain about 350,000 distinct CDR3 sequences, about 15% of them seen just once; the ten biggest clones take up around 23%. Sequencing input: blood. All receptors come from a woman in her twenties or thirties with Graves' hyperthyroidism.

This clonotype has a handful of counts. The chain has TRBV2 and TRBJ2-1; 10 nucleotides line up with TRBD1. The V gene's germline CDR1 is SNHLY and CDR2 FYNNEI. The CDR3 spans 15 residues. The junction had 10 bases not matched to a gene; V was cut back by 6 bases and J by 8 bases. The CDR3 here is CASRGGDRGGDEQFF. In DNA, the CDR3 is TGTGCCAGCAGGGGGGGGGACAGGGGTGGGGATGAGCAGTTCTTC.

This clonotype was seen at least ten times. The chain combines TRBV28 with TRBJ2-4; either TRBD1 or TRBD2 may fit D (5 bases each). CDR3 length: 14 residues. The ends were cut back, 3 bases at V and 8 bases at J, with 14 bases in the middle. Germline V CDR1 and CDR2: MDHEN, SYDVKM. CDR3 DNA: TGTGCCAGCAGTTTGGCCGGACTGGGGGACATTCAGTACTTC. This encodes CASSLAGLGDIQYF.

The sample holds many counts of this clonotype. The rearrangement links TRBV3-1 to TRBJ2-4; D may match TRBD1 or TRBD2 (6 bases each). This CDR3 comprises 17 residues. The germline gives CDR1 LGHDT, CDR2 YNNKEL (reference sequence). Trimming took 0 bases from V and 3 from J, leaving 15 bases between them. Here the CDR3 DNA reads TGTGCCAGCAGCCAAGATATCCCGGGGGCTGTCAAAAACATTCAGTACTTC. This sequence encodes CASSQDIPGAVKNIQYF.

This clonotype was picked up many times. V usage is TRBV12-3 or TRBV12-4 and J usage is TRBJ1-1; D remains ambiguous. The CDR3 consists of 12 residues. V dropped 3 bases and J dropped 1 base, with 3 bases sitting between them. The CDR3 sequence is CASSFGNTEAFF. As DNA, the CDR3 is TGTGCCAGCAGTTTTGGGAACACTGAAGCTTTCTTT.

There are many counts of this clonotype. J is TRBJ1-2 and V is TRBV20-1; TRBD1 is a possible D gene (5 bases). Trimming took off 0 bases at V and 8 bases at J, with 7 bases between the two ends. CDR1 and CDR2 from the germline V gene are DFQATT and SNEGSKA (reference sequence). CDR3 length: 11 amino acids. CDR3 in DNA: TGCAGTGCTAGAGATCGGGACGGCTACACCTTC. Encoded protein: CSARDRDGYTF.

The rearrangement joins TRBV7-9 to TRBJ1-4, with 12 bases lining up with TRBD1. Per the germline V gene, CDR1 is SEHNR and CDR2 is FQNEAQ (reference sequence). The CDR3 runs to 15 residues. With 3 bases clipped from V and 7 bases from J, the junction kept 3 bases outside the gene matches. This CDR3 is CASSLGDRGLEKLFF. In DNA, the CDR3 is TGTGCCAGCAGCTTGGGGGACAGGGGGCTTGAAAAACTGTTTTTT.

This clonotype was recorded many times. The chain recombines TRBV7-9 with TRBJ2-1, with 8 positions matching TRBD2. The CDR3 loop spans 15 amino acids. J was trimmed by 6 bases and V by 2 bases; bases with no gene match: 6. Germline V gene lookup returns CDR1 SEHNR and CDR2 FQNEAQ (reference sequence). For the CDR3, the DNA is TGTGCCAGCAGCTTAAGGAGCGGGAGAAGCAATGAGCAGTTCTTC. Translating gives CASSLRSGRSNEQFF.

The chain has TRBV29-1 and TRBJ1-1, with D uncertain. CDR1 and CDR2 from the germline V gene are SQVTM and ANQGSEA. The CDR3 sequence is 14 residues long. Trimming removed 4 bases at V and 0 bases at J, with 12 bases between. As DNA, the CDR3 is TGCAGCGTTGTACCACCTGGCATGAACACTGAAGCTTTCTTT. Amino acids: CSVVPPGMNTEAFF. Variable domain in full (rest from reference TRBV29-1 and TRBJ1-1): SAVISQKPSRDICQRGTSLTIQCQVDSQVTMMFWYRQQPGQSLTLIATANQGSEATYESGFVIDKFPISRPNLTFSTLTVSNMSPEDSSIYLCSVVPPGMNTEAFFGQGTRLTVV.

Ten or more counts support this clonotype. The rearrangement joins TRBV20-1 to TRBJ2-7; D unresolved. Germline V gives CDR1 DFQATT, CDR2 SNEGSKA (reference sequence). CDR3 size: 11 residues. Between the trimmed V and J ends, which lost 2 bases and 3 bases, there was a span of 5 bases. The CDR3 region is CSARQGYEQYF. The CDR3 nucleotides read TGCAGTGCTAGACAAGGCTACGAGCAGTACTTC.

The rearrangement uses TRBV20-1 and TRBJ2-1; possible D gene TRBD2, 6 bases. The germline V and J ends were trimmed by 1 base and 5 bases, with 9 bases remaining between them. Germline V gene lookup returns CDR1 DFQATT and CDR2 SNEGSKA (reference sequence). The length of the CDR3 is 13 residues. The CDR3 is CSARAGVDNEQFF. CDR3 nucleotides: TGCAGTGCTAGAGCGGGAGTAGACAATGAGCAGTTCTTC.

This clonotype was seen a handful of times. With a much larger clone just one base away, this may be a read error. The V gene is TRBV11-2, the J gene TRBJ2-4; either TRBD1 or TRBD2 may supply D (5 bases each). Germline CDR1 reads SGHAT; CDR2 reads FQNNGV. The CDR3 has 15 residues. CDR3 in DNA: TGTGCCAGCAGCCCCGCCGGGGTGGGAGCGGACATTCAGTGCTTC. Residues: CASSPAGVGADIQCF. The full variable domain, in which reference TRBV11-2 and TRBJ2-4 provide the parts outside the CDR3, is EAGVAQSPRYKIIEKRQSVAFWCNPISGHATLYWYQQILGQGPKLLIQFQNNGVVDDSQLPKDRFSAERLKGVDSTLKIQPAKLEDSAVYLCASSPAGVGADIQCFGAGTRLSVL.

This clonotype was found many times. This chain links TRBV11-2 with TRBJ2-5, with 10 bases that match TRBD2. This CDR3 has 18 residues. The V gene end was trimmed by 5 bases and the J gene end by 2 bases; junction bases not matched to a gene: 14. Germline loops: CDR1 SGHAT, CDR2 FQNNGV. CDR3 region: CASSPATSGHRTQETQYF. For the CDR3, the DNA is TGTGCCAGCAGCCCCGCGACTAGCGGGCATCGGACACAAGAGACCCAGTACTTC.

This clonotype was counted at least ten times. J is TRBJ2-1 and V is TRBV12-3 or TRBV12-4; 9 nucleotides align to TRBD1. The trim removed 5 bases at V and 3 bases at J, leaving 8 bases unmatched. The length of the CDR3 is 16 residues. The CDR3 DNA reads TGTGCCAGCAGTCGAACTACAGGGGGCGTCTACAATGAGCAGTTCTTC. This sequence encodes CASSRTTGGVYNEQFF.

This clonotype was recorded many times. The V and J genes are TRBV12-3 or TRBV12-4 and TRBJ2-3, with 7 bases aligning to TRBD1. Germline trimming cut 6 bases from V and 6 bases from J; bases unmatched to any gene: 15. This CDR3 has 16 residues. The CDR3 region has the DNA TGTGCCAGCAGCCCAGGGGGAGCAGGAATGGGCGATACGCAGTATTTT. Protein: CASSPGGAGMGDTQYF.

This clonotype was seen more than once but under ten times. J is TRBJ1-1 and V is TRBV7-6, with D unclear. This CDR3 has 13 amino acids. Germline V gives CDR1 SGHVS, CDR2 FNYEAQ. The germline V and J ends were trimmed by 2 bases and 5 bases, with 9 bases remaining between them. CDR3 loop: CASSLLFGTEAFF. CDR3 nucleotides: TGTGCCAGCAGCTTACTGTTTGGGACTGAAGCTTTCTTT.

The CDR3 is CASSLIWSSYNSPLHF. CDR3 DNA sequence: TGTGCCAGCAGTTTAATATGGAGCTCCTATAATTCACCCCTCCACTTT. The chain recombines TRBV27 with TRBJ1-6, with unresolved D. The germline V gene has CDR1 MNHEY and CDR2 SMNVEV (reference sequence). The CDR3 has 16 amino acids. The V gene lost 2 bases and the J gene lost 0 bases, with 8 bases spanning the gap.

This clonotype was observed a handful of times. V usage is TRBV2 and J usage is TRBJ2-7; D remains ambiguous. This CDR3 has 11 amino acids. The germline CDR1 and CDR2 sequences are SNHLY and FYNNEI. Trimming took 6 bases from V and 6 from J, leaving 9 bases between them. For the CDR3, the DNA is TGTGCCAGCAGGCTCCGCAGCGAGCAGTACTTC. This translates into CASRLRSEQYF.

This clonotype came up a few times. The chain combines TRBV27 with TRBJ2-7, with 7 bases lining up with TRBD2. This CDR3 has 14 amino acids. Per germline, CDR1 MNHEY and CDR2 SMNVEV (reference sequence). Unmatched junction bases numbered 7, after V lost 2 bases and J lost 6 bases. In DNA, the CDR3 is TGTGCCAGCAGTTTACGGGCGGGAGCAGGCGAGCAGTACTTC. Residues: CASSLRAGAGEQYF.

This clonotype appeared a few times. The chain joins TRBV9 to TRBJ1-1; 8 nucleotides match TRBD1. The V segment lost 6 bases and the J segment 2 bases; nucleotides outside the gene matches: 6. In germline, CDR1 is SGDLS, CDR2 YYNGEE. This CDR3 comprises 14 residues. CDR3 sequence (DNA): TGTGCCAGCACCAAAGACAGGGGAAACACTGAAGCTTTCTTT. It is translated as CASTKDRGNTEAFF.

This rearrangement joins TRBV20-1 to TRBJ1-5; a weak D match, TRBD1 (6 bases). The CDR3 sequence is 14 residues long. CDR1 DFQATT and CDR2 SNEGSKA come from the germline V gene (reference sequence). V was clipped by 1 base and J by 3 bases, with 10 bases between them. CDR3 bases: TGCAGTGCTAGAGGGGGGCAGTACAATCAGCCCCAGCATTTT. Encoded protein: CSARGGQYNQPQHF.

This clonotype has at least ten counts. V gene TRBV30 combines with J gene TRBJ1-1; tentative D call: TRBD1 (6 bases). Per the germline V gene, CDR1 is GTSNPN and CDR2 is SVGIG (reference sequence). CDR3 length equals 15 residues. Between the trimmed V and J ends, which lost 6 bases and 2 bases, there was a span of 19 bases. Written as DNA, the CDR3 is TGTGCCTGTAAACCCCCGACAGGAGAAAACACTGAAGCTTTCTTT. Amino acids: CACKPPTGENTEAFF.

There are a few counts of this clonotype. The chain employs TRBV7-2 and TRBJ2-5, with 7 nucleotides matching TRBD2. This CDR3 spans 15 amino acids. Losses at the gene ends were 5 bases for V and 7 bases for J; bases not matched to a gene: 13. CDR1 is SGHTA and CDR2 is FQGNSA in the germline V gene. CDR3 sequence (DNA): TGTGCCAGCAGCGGCCAGCGGGATCAGGTTGTGACCCAGTACTTC. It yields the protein CASSGQRDQVVTQYF.